Described below is a single T cell receptor (beta chain) sequence and its context. The antigen is undetermined. The sample belongs to a study of shared clonotypes between healthy human individuals. General study points: Rarefaction showed sorted-subset sequencing was incomplete despite large depth. Investigators expected sequencing depth to affect clonotype sharing among donors.

Replicate PCRs for sorted subsets used approximately 220 ng DNA; this equaled tens of thousands of T cell genomes. Clones were read by immunoSEQ multiplex PCR, and TCRdb kept only the in-frame ones, dropping some. Of over 2 million clones listed, roughly 94% were seen once; the top ten hold 1% to 1.3%. V lost 8 bases to trimming and J lost 0 bases, with 11 bases between them. CDR3 length: 14 amino acids. Germline V gene lookup returns CDR1 SNHLY and CDR2 FYNNEI. The naive CD8 fraction comprised CD45RO-negative cells positively selected for CCR7 and excluded terminally differentiated effector memory CD45RA+ cells. Adults of Caucasian background living in Nashville, Tennessee made up all donors.

The rearrangement links TRBV2 to TRBJ2-1; perhaps D is TRBD1 or TRBD2 (5 bases each). This receptor was taken from a man aged 18 to 30 in good health. Sequencing used naive CD8+ T cells sorted from blood. The CDR3, as DNA: TGTGCCAGCTGGAAGGGGAGCTCCTACAATGAGCAGTTCTTC. Its translation is CASWKGSSYNEQFF.